One sample yielded the 19 T cell receptor beta chains listed below, sequenced in a study of vaccination and CD4 T cells after COVID-19. Sample time point: late sampling 161 to 241 days after vaccination in a few convalescent patients. One entry per CDR3 protein results from TCRdb running MiXCR on the PCR reads. The table shows about 29,000 distinct CDR3 sequences, with approximately 53% occurring only once. The sample here was CD4+ T cells from blood, taken about 7 months after SARS-CoV-2 vaccination. The receptors here all came from a human donor who had recovered from COVID-19.

This clonotype was counted only a few times. The V call is TRBV7-9, the J call TRBJ2-7; 11 positions match TRBD1. The CDR3 extends over 14 amino acids. The V gene end was trimmed by 5 bases and the J gene end by 4 bases; junction bases not matched to a gene: 4. The germline CDR1 and CDR2 sequences are SEHNR and FQNEAQ (reference sequence). The CDR3 loop reads CASSRDRGAYEQYF. CDR3 nucleotide sequence: TGTGCCAGCAGCAGGGACAGGGGGGCATACGAGCAGTACTTC.

The rearrangement uses TRBV7-3 and TRBJ2-3; a weak D match, TRBD2 (6 bases). There are 15 residues in the CDR3. The germline V gene encodes CDR1 SGHTA and CDR2 FQGTGA. V lost 5 bases and J lost 2, with 14 bases in between. The CDR3 sequence: CASSAGLLNTDTQYF. CDR3 coding DNA: TGTGCCAGCAGCGCGGGACTTCTTAACACAGATACGCAGTATTTT.

In DNA, the CDR3 is TGTGCCTCGGCAGGGGTTACTAATGAGCAGTTCTTC. Translation: CASAGVTNEQFF. This rearrangement joins TRBV9 to TRBJ2-1; D is perhaps TRBD1 (6 bases). The CDR3 covers 12 residues. From germline, CDR1 is SGDLS and CDR2 YYNGEE. The V gene lost 10 bases and the J gene lost 7 bases, with 15 bases spanning the gap.

The CDR3 loop is CASRHPRGGDSPLHF. CDR3 DNA: TGTGCCAGCAGGCACCCCCGAGGCGGGGACTCACCCCTCCACTTT. This chain links TRBV6-1 with TRBJ1-6; D is possibly TRBD1 (5 bases). Trimming left V 6 bases short and J 10 bases short, with 19 bases between. Germline V gene lookup returns CDR1 MNHNS and CDR2 SASEGT. The CDR3 totals 15 residues.

The genes are TRBV6-4 and TRBJ2-7, with a weak D call TRBD2 (5 bases). The CDR3 has 14 amino acids. V was cut by 3 bases and J by 0 bases, with 9 bases left in between. CDR1 and CDR2 from the germline V gene are MRHNA and SNTAGT. Here the CDR3 DNA reads TGTGCCAGCAGTGAGGAGGCTGACTCCTACGAGCAGTACTTC. Protein sequence: CASSEEADSYEQYF.

The V call is TRBV6-2 or TRBV6-3, the J call TRBJ1-1, with unresolved D. The V gene's germline CDR1 is MNHEY and CDR2 SVGEGT. The V end was cut by 0 bases, the J end by 6 bases, with 11 bases between. The CDR3 runs 14 residues. The CDR3 bases are TGTGCCAGCAGTTACTCATACCGGGAGGCTGAAGCTTTCTTT. Its protein is CASSYSYREAEAFF.

This clonotype showed up just a few times. The chain couples TRBV7-2 to TRBJ2-4, with a tentative D call TRBD2 (5 bases). V was pared by 5 bases and J by 6 bases, with 14 bases between. The germline gives CDR1 SGHTA, CDR2 FQGNSA. The CDR3 contains 14 residues. The CDR3 DNA sequence: TGTGCCAGCAGCCCTAACGTGGGAGCAAACATTCAGTACTTC. It codes for CASSPNVGANIQYF.

This sequence joins TRBV29-1 and TRBJ2-5; 7 bases align to TRBD2. CDR3 size: 16 residues. Germline V gene data show CDR1 as SQVTM and CDR2 as ANQGSEA. V shed 3 bases and J 5 bases; nucleotides not matched to a gene: 15. The CDR3 reads CSVDRGPSGNGETQYF. The CDR3 DNA sequence: TGCAGCGTTGATCGCGGGCCTAGCGGCAACGGCGAGACCCAGTACTTC.

J is TRBJ1-2 and V is TRBV5-5; 7 bases match TRBD1. With V trimmed by 6 bases and J by 3 bases, 14 bases remained unmatched. This CDR3 comprises 16 residues. Per germline, CDR1 SGHKS and CDR2 YYEKEE (reference sequence). The CDR3 coding sequence is TGTGCCAGCACCTCAGGGAAGACAGGGCTCTACTATGGCTACACCTTC. Translating it yields CASTSGKTGLYYGYTF.

The chain joins TRBV20-1 to TRBJ2-2; 10 bases fit TRBD2. V shed 0 bases and J 7 bases; nucleotides not matched to a gene: 5. This CDR3 region has 15 residues. Germline CDR1 reads DFQATT; CDR2 reads SNEGSKA (reference sequence). The CDR3 spells CSARDPTSGNGELFF. DNA of the CDR3: TGCAGTGCTAGAGATCCAACTAGCGGGAACGGGGAGCTGTTTTTT.

This clonotype appeared a few times. The chain is built from TRBV19 and TRBJ1-5; D possibly corresponds to TRBD1 (6 bases). V was cut by 3 bases and J by 7 bases, with 13 bases left in between. The length of the CDR3 is 14 residues. In germline, CDR1 is LNHDA, CDR2 SQIVND (reference sequence). CDR3 bases: TGTGCCAGTAGTATTGAATTACAGGGCCAGCCCCAGCATTTT. It translates to CASSIELQGQPQHF.

The gene calls are TRBV27 and TRBJ1-6; D remains ambiguous. Germline CDR1 and CDR2: MNHEY and SMNVEV (reference sequence). This CDR3 has 14 amino acids. V was cut by 2 bases and J by 5 bases, with 7 bases left in between. This CDR3 reads CASSLGQDNSPLHF. CDR3 in DNA: TGTGCCAGCAGTTTAGGGCAGGATAATTCACCCCTCCACTTT.

By sample share, this clonotype is medium-sized. V and J are TRBV15 and TRBJ2-5; TRBD2 might be the D (5 bases). V was cut by 0 bases and J by 5 bases, with 22 bases left in between. This CDR3 region has 18 residues. The germline gives CDR1 LNHNV, CDR2 YYDKDF (reference sequence). DNA for the CDR3: TGTGCCACCAGCAGAGATTCGGGAACAGACGAGGGTTTGGAGACCCAGTACTTC. Protein: CATSRDSGTDEGLETQYF. The full variable domain, with the rest looked up from reference TRBV15 and TRBJ2-5, is DAMVIQNPRYQVTQFGKPVTLSCSQTLNHNVMYWYQQKSSQAPKLLFHYYDKDFNNEADTPDNFQSRRPNTSFCFLDIRSPGLGDTAMYLCATSRDSGTDEGLETQYFGPGTRLLVL.

The chain joins TRBV7-9 to TRBJ2-2; D not certain. The CDR3 sequence is 15 residues long. Deletions cut 1 base from V and 4 bases from J, with 10 bases between. Per the germline V gene, CDR1 is SEHNR and CDR2 is FQNEAQ (reference sequence). Written as DNA, the CDR3 is TGTGCCAGCAGCTTAGTTGTCGGGTTCACCGGGGAGCTGTTTTTT. Protein: CASSLVVGFTGELFF.

This clonotype showed up just a few times. The chain links TRBV6-1 to TRBJ2-1, with D perhaps TRBD2 (6 bases). The CDR3 is made up of 16 amino acids. V lost 5 bases and J lost 3, with 17 bases in between. The V gene's germline CDR1 is MNHNS and CDR2 SASEGT. CDR3 in amino acids: CASSTGGLSHYNEQFF. CDR3 DNA sequence: TGTGCCAGCAGTACTGGAGGGTTAAGCCACTACAATGAGCAGTTCTTC.

The V gene is TRBV6-1, the J gene TRBJ1-1, with D uncertain. The CDR3 is 14 amino acids. Per germline, CDR1 MNHNS and CDR2 SASEGT. The V end lost 5 bases, the J end lost 1 base, and 11 bases lay between the germline ends. The CDR3 DNA reads TGTGCCAGCAGTCCCCGGGTCTCGAACACTGAAGCTTTCTTT. Translated: CASSPRVSNTEAFF.

This clonotype has only a few counts. The chain employs TRBV24-1 and TRBJ2-1, with D uncertain. The CDR3 sequence is 15 residues long. Deletions cut 0 bases from V and 6 bases from J, with 11 bases between. The germline V gene encodes CDR1 KGHDR and CDR2 SFDVKD. The CDR3 coding sequence is TGTGCCACCAGTGATTTGCAGGATACCCCCAATGAGCAGTTCTTC. Encoded protein: CATSDLQDTPNEQFF.

This clonotype was picked up a small number of times. J is TRBJ2-7 and V is TRBV20-1; D unclear. The germline gives CDR1 DFQATT, CDR2 SNEGSKA (reference sequence). V was cut by 8 bases and J by 1 base, with 9 bases left in between. This CDR3 comprises 11 residues. The CDR3 loop reads CSTAASYEQYF. The CDR3 DNA reads as TGCAGTACGGCGGCTTCCTACGAGCAGTACTTC.

The chain joins TRBV7-6 to TRBJ2-7; the D gene is possibly TRBD2 (5 bases). This CDR3 comprises 15 residues. V was clipped by 5 bases and J by 7 bases, with 21 bases between them. The germline CDR1 and CDR2 sequences are SGHVS and FNYEAQ. The CDR3 region has the DNA TGTGCCAGCAGCCCGTTTCCTAGGTTCGGGGAGGAGCAGTACTTC. This gives the protein CASSPFPRFGEEQYF.